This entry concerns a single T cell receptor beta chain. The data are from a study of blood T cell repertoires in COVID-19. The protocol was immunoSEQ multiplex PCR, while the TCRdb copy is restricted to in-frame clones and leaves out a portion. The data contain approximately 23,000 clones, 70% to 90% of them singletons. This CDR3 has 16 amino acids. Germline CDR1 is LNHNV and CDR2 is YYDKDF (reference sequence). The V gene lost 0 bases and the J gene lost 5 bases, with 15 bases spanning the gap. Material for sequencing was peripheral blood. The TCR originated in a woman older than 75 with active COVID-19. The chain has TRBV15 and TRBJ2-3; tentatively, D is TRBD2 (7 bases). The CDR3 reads CATSREGGGIGDTQYF. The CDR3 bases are TGTGCCACCAGCAGAGAGGGAGGGGGGATAGGAGATACGCAGTATTTT.